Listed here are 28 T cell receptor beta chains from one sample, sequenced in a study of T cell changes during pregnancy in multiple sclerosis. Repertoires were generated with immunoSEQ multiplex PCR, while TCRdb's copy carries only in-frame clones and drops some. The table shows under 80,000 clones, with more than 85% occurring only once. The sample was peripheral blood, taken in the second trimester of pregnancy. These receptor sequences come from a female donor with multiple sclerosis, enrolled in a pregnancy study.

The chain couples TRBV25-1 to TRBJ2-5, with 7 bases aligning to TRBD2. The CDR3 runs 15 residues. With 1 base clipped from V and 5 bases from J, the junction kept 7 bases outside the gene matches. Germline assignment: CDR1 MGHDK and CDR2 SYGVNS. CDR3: CASSELSSGQETQYF. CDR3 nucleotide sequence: TGTGCCAGCAGTGAATTGTCTAGCGGCCAGGAGACCCAGTACTTC.

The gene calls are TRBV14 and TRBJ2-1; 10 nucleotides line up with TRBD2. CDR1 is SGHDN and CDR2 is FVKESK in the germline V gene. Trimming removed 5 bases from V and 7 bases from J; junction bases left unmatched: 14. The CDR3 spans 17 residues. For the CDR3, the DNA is TGTGCCAGCAGCACACGGATAAGCGGGAGGGTATCGAATGAGCAGTTCTTC. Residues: CASSTRISGRVSNEQFF.

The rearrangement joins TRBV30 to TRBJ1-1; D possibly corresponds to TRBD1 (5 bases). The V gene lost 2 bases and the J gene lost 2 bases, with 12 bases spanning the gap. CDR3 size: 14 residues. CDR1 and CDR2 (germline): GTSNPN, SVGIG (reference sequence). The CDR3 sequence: CAWSPGNGNTEAFF. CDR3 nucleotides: TGTGCCTGGAGTCCAGGGAATGGAAACACTGAAGCTTTCTTT.

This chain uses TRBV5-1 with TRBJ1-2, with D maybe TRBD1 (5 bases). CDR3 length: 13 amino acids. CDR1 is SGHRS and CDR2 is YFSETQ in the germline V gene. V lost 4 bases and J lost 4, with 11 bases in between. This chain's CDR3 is CASSLDNAYGYTF. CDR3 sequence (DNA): TGCGCCAGCAGCCTGGACAATGCCTATGGCTACACCTTC. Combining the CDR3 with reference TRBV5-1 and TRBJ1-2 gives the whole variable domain KAGVTQTPRYLIKTRGQQVTLSCSPISGHRSVSWYQQTPGQGLQFLFEYFSETQRNKGNFPGRFSGRQFSNSRSEMNVSTLELGDSALYLCASSLDNAYGYTFGSGTRLTVV.

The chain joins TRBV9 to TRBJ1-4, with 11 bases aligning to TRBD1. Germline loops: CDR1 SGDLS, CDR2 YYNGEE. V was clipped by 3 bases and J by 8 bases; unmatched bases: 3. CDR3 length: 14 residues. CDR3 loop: CASSGGDRGEKLFF. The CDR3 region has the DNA TGTGCCAGCAGCGGCGGGGACAGGGGGGAAAAACTGTTTTTT.

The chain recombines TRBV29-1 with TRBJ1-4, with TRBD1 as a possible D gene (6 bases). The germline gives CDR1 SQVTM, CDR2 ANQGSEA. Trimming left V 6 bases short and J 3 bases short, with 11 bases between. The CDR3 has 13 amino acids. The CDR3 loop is CSVKTGANEKLFF. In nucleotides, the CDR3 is TGCAGCGTAAAGACAGGAGCTAATGAAAAACTGTTTTTT.

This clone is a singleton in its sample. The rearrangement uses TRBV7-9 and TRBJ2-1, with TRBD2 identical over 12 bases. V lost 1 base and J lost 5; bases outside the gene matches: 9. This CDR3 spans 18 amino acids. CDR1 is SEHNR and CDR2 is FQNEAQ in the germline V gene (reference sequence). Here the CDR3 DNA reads TGTGCCAGCAGCTTAGTAATGGCTAGCGGGAGGGACCACAATGAGCAGTTCTTC. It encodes CASSLVMASGRDHNEQFF.

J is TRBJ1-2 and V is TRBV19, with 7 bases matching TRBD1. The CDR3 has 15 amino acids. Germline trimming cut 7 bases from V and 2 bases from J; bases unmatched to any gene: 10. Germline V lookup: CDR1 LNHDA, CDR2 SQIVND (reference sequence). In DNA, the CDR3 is TGTGCCAGTATCCCTGGAGGGACAGCAAACTATGGCTACACCTTC. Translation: CASIPGGTANYGYTF.

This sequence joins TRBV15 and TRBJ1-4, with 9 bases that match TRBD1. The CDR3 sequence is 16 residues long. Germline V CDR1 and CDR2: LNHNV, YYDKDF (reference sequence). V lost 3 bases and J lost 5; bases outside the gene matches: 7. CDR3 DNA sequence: TGTGCCACCAGCAGGGACAGGGGATCGGGGAATGAAAAACTGTTTTTT. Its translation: CATSRDRGSGNEKLFF.

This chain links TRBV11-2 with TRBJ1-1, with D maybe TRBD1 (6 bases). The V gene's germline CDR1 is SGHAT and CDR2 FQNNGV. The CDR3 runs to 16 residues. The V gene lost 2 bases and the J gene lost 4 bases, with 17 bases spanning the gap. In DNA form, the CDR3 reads TGTGCCAGCAGCTTACTAAACCCGGCCAGGGGCACTGAAGCTTTCTTT. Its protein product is CASSLLNPARGTEAFF.

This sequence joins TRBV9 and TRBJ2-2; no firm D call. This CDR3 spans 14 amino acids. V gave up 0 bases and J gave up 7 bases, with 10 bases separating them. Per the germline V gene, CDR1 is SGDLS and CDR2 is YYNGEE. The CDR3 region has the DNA TGTGCCAGCAGCGTAGGTGTGGGCGTCGGGGAGCTGTTTTTT. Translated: CASSVGVGVGELFF.

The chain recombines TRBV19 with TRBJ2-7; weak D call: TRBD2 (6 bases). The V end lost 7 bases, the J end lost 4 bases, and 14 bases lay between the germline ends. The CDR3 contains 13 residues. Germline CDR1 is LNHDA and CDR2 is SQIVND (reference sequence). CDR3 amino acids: CASTPVGGYEQYF. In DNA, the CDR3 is TGTGCCAGTACCCCAGTCGGGGGTTACGAGCAGTACTTC.

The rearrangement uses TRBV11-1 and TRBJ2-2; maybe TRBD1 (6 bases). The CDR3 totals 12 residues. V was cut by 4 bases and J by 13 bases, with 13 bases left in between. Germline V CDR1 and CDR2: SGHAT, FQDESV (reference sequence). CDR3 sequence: CASSWTDRGLFF. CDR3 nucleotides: TGTGCCAGCAGCTGGACAGACCGAGGGCTGTTTTTT.

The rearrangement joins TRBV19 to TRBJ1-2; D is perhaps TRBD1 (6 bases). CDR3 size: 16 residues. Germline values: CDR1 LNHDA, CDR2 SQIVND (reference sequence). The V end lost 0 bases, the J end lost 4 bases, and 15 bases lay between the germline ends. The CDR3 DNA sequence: TGTGCCAGTAGTATAGATCATCAGGGGCTGGGCTATGGCTACACCTTC. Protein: CASSIDHQGLGYGYTF.

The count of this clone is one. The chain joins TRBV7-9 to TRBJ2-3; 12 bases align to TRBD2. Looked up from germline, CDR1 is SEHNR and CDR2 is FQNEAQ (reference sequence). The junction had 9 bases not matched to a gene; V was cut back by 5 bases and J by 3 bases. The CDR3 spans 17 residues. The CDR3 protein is CASSAPGLAGPTDTQYF. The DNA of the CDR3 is TGTGCCAGCAGCGCACCCGGACTAGCGGGACCGACAGATACGCAGTATTTT.

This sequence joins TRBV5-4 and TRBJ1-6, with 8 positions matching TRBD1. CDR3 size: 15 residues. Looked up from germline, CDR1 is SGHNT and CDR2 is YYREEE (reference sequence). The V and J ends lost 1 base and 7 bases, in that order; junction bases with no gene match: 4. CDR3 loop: CASSLTGQGNSPLHF. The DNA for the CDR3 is TGTGCCAGCAGCTTGACCGGACAGGGAAATTCACCCCTCCACTTT.

The CDR3 coding sequence is TGTGCCAGCAGTGAGGCAGGGGGCATTGGCTACACCTTC. This gives the protein CASSEAGGIGYTF. The rearrangement uses TRBV2 and TRBJ1-2, with TRBD1 matching over 8 bases. CDR1 is SNHLY, CDR2 FYNNEI, per germline. The CDR3 spans 13 residues. V was pared by 3 bases and J by 7 bases, with 4 bases of the junction left unmatched.

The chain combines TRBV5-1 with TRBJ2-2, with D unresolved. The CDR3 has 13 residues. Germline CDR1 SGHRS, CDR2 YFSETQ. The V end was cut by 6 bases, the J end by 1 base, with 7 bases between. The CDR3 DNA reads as TGCGCCAGCACCCTCGGGAACACCGGGGAGCTGTTTTTT. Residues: CASTLGNTGELFF.

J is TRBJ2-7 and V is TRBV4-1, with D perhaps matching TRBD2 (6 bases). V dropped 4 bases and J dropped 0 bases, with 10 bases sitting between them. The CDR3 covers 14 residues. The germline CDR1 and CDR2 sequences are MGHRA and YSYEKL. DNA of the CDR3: TGCGCCAGCAGCCCGCGGGACGACTCCTACGAGCAGTACTTC. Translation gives CASSPRDDSYEQYF.

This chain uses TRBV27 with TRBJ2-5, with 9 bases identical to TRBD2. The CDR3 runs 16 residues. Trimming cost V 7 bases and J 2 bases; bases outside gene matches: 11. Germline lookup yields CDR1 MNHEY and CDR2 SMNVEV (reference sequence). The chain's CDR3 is CASTPPGLAGQETQYF. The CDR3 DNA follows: TGTGCCAGCACACCGCCGGGACTAGCTGGACAAGAGACCCAGTACTTC.

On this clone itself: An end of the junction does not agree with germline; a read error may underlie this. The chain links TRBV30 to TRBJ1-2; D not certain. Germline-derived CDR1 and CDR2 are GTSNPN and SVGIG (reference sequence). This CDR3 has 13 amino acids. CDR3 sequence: CAWRDINNYGYTF. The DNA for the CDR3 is TGTGCCTGGAGGGATATAAATAACTACGGCTACACCTTC.

The CDR3 is CASSISLYNEQFF. The CDR3 nucleotides read TGTGCCAGTAGTATTAGCCTTTACAATGAGCAGTTCTTC. The chain carries TRBV19 and TRBJ2-1; no firm D call. Trimming left V 3 bases short and J 4 bases short, with 7 bases between. Germline CDR1 is LNHDA and CDR2 is SQIVND (reference sequence). This CDR3 is built from 13 residues.

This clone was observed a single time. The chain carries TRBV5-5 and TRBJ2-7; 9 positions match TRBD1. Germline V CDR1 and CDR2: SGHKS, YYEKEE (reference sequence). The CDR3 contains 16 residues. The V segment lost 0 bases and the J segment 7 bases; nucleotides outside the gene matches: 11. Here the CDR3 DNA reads TGTGCCAGCAGCTTGGCAGGTCTACAGGGGGCTCGGGAGCAGTACTTC. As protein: CASSLAGLQGAREQYF.

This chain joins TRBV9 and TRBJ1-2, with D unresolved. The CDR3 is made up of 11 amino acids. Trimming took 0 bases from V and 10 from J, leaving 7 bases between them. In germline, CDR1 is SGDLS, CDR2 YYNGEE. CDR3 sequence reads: CASSVGTAYTF. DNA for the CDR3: TGTGCCAGCAGCGTAGGTACAGCCTACACCTTC.

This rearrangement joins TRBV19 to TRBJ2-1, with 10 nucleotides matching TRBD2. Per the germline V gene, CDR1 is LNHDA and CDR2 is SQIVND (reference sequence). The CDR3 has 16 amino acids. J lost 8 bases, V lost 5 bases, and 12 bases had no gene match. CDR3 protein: CASSVSGGMLKDEQFF. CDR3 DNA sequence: TGTGCCAGTAGTGTTAGCGGGGGGATGCTAAAGGATGAGCAGTTCTTC.

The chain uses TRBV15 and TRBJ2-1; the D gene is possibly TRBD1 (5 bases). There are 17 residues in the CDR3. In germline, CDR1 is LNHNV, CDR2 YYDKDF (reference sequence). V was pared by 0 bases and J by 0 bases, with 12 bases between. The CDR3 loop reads CATSRDRDFDSYNEQFF. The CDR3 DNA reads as TGTGCCACCAGCAGAGACAGGGATTTTGACTCCTACAATGAGCAGTTCTTC.

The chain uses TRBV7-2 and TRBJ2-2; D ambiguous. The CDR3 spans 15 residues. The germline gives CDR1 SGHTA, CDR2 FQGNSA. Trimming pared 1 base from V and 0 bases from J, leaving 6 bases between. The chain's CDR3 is CASSLGLTNTGELFF. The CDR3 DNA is TGTGCCAGCAGCTTAGGGCTCACGAACACCGGGGAGCTGTTTTTT.

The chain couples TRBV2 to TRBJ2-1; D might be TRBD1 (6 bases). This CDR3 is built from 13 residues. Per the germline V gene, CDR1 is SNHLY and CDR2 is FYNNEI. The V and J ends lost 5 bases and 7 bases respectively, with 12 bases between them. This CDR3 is CASSLTGGNEQFF. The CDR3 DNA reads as TGTGCCAGCAGTCTGACAGGAGGTAATGAGCAGTTCTTC.